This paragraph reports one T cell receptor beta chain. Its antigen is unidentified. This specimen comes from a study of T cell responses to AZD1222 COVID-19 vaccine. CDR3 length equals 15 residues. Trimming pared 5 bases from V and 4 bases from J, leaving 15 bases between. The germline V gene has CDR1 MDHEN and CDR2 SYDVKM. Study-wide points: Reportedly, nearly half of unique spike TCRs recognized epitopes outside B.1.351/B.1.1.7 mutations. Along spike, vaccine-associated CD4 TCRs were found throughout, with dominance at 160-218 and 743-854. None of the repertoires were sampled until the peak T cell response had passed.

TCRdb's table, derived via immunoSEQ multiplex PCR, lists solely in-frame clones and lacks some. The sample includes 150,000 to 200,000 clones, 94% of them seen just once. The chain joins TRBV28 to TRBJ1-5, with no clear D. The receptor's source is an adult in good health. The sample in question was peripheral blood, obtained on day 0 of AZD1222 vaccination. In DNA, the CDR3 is TGTGCCAGCAGTACCACCCGGACGGGGAATCAGCCCCAGCATTTT. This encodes CASSTTRTGNQPQHF.